These T cell receptor beta chains were read from a single sample in a study of T cells in Graves' hyperthyroidism and ophthalmopathy. Each CDR3 protein gets one entry after TCRdb re-called the multiplex PCR reads with MiXCR. The sample contains hundreds of thousands of distinct CDR3 sequences, approximately 25% of which appear only once. The sequenced material came from blood. The receptors were sampled from a woman aged 30 to 39 with Graves' ophthalmopathy. Both conserved end residues are part of each CDR3. Each record gives: J gene, CDR3 length, clone size, V gene, D gene, CDR3 protein, CDR3 DNA. The D gene is left open where the match is weak. The listing skips clone size in some rows; elsewhere it reads once, few, many or a size class.

J gene: TRBJ2-5
CDR3 length: 15
clone size: many
V gene: TRBV27
D gene: .
CDR3 protein: CASSFGGGRWETQYF
CDR3 DNA: TGTGCCAGCAGTTTTGGGGGGGGGCGATGGGAGACCCAGTACTTC

J gene: TRBJ1-5
CDR3 length: 16
clone size: .
V gene: TRBV25-1
D gene: .
CDR3 protein: CASSGRDRAGDQPQHF
CDR3 DNA: TGTGCCAGCAGTGGACGTGATAGGGCTGGAGATCAGCCCCAGCATTTT

J gene: TRBJ1-3
CDR3 length: 16
clone size: many
V gene: TRBV6-1
D gene: .
CDR3 protein: CASRTSSQGSGNTIYF
CDR3 DNA: TGTGCCAGCAGAACATCCTCCCAGGGGTCTGGAAACACCATATATTTT

J gene: TRBJ2-2
CDR3 length: 14
clone size: few
V gene: TRBV10-3
D gene: .
CDR3 protein: CAISVEENTGELFF
CDR3 DNA: TGTGCCATCAGTGTAGAGGAGAACACCGGGGAGCTGTTTTTT

J gene: TRBJ2-7
CDR3 length: 15
clone size: few
V gene: TRBV27
D gene: TRBD1
CDR3 protein: CASSSYTGVPYEQYF
CDR3 DNA: TGTGCCAGCAGTTCATACACAGGGGTCCCATACGAGCAGTACTTC

J gene: TRBJ1-1
CDR3 length: 16
clone size: .
V gene: TRBV11-2
D gene: TRBD1
CDR3 protein: CASSRFATRGATEAFF
CDR3 DNA: TGTGCCAGCAGCCGGTTTGCAACCAGGGGGGCCACTGAAGCTTTCTTT

J gene: TRBJ1-2
CDR3 length: 13
clone size: .
V gene: TRBV12-3/TRBV12-4
D gene: .
CDR3 protein: CASSFGMDYGYTF
CDR3 DNA: TGTGCCAGCAGTTTCGGGATGGACTATGGCTACACCTTC

J gene: TRBJ1-1
CDR3 length: 12
clone size: many
V gene: TRBV7-2
D gene: TRBD1
CDR3 protein: CASSLDRAGAFF
CDR3 DNA: TGTGCCAGCAGCTTGGACAGGGCCGGGGCTTTCTTT

J gene: TRBJ1-1
CDR3 length: 13
clone size: .
V gene: TRBV4-1
D gene: .
CDR3 protein: CASSRSPDTEAFF
CDR3 DNA: TGCGCCAGCAGCCGGTCTCCGGACACTGAAGCTTTCTTT

J gene: TRBJ2-7
CDR3 length: 15
clone size: .
V gene: TRBV27
D gene: TRBD2
CDR3 protein: CASSSPSGSSYEQYF
CDR3 DNA: TGTGCCAGCAGTTCCCCAAGCGGGAGTAGCTACGAGCAGTACTTC

J gene: TRBJ2-5
CDR3 length: 15
clone size: many
V gene: TRBV7-2
D gene: TRBD2
CDR3 protein: CASTPSGGVGETQYF
CDR3 DNA: TGTGCCAGCACCCCGAGCGGGGGGGTCGGAGAGACCCAGTACTTC

J gene: TRBJ1-2
CDR3 length: 12
clone size: many
V gene: TRBV6-5
D gene: .
CDR3 protein: CASSYLRDGYTF
CDR3 DNA: TGTGCCAGCAGTTACCTCAGGGATGGCTACACCTTC

J gene: TRBJ1-1
CDR3 length: 12
clone size: .
V gene: TRBV12-3/TRBV12-4
D gene: .
CDR3 protein: CASSLSNTEALF
CDR3 DNA: TGTGCCAGCAGTTTATCGAACACTGAAGCTCTCTTT

J gene: TRBJ1-5
CDR3 length: 15
clone size: .
V gene: TRBV30
D gene: .
CDR3 protein: CAWSSAEYSNQPQHF
CDR3 DNA: TGTGCCTGGAGTTCAGCGGAGTATAGCAATCAGCCCCAGCATTTT

J gene: TRBJ2-5
CDR3 length: 13
clone size: many
V gene: TRBV20-1
D gene: .
CDR3 protein: CSAKGRNQETQYF
CDR3 DNA: TGCAGTGCTAAGGGACGGAACCAAGAGACCCAGTACTTC

J gene: TRBJ2-2
CDR3 length: 14
clone size: many
V gene: TRBV6-1
D gene: .
CDR3 protein: CASSEGWNTGELFF
CDR3 DNA: TGTGCCAGCAGTGAAGGGTGGAACACCGGGGAGCTGTTTTTT

J gene: TRBJ1-4
CDR3 length: 17
clone size: .
V gene: TRBV5-4
D gene: TRBD1
CDR3 protein: CASSFHRGGQGREKLFF
CDR3 DNA: TGTGCCAGCAGTTTCCATCGCGGGGGACAGGGCAGGGAAAAACTGTTTTTT

J gene: TRBJ1-2
CDR3 length: 13
clone size: many
V gene: TRBV18
D gene: .
CDR3 protein: CASSPGARHGYTF
CDR3 DNA: TGTGCCAGCTCACCAGGGGCCCGACATGGCTACACCTTC

J gene: TRBJ2-5
CDR3 length: 12
clone size: .
V gene: TRBV20-1
D gene: .
CDR3 protein: CSAKRGLETQYF
CDR3 DNA: TGCAGTGCGAAACGTGGGCTAGAGACCCAGTACTTC

J gene: TRBJ2-7
CDR3 length: 16
clone size: many
V gene: TRBV19
D gene: TRBD2
CDR3 protein: CASSMTAGGPEGEQYF
CDR3 DNA: TGTGCCAGTAGTATGACAGCGGGGGGGCCGGAGGGCGAGCAGTACTTC

J gene: TRBJ1-5
CDR3 length: 16
clone size: many
V gene: TRBV7-3
D gene: .
CDR3 protein: CASSLTLTGRNQPQHF
CDR3 DNA: TGTGCCAGCAGCTTAACTTTAACAGGTCGTAATCAGCCCCAGCATTTT

J gene: TRBJ2-7
CDR3 length: 16
clone size: many
V gene: TRBV11-1
D gene: TRBD1
CDR3 protein: CASSLIPGQVFHEQYF
CDR3 DNA: TGTGCCAGCAGCTTAATACCGGGACAGGTATTCCACGAGCAGTACTTC

J gene: TRBJ1-2
CDR3 length: 16
clone size: many
V gene: TRBV19
D gene: TRBD1
CDR3 protein: CASSLLGQGDGYGYTF
CDR3 DNA: TGTGCCAGTAGCCTGCTCGGGCAGGGGGATGGCTATGGCTACACCTTC

J gene: TRBJ1-1
CDR3 length: 16
clone size: many
V gene: TRBV4-1
D gene: .
CDR3 protein: CASSQLMGTNMVKAFF
CDR3 DNA: TGCGCCAGCAGCCAACTTATGGGGACAAATATGGTGAAAGCTTTCTTT

J gene: TRBJ2-1
CDR3 length: 15
clone size: .
V gene: TRBV11-1
D gene: .
CDR3 protein: CASSLEGVRANEQFF
CDR3 DNA: TGTGCCAGCAGCTTAGAGGGAGTTCGGGCCAATGAGCAGTTCTTC

J gene: TRBJ1-5
CDR3 length: 14
clone size: many
V gene: TRBV7-8
D gene: .
CDR3 protein: CASSLLEGGQPQHF
CDR3 DNA: TGTGCCAGCAGCTTATTGGAGGGTGGGCAGCCCCAGCATTTT

J gene: TRBJ1-1
CDR3 length: 18
clone size: many
V gene: TRBV7-2
D gene: .
CDR3 protein: CASSLTSYGGGMNTEAFF
CDR3 DNA: TGTGCCAGCAGCTTAACATCATATGGGGGAGGGATGAACACTGAAGCTTTCTTT

J gene: TRBJ2-5
CDR3 length: 15
clone size: few
V gene: TRBV6-1
D gene: .
CDR3 protein: CASSEGQGMWETQYF
CDR3 DNA: TGTGCCAGCAGTGAAGGCCAGGGGATGTGGGAGACCCAGTACTTC

J gene: TRBJ2-7
CDR3 length: 15
clone size: many
V gene: TRBV4-1
D gene: TRBD1
CDR3 protein: CASSQGWDRDYEQYF
CDR3 DNA: TGCGCCAGCAGCCAAGGGTGGGACAGGGACTACGAGCAGTACTTC

J gene: TRBJ2-5
CDR3 length: 14
clone size: many
V gene: TRBV20-1
D gene: TRBD1
CDR3 protein: CSAGRTGGRETQYF
CDR3 DNA: TGCAGTGCTGGGAGGACAGGGGGGCGAGAGACCCAGTACTTC

J gene: TRBJ2-7
CDR3 length: 17
clone size: .
V gene: TRBV6-5
D gene: .
CDR3 protein: CASSYSKYSGRGDEQYF
CDR3 DNA: TGTGCCAGCAGTTACTCGAAATATTCAGGAAGGGGGGACGAGCAGTACTTC

J gene: TRBJ2-7
CDR3 length: 15
clone size: .
V gene: TRBV20-1
D gene: TRBD2
CDR3 protein: CSARDPRGGSYEQYF
CDR3 DNA: TGCAGTGCTAGAGATCCCCGGGGGGGTTCCTACGAGCAGTACTTC

J gene: TRBJ2-7
CDR3 length: 14
clone size: many
V gene: TRBV10-3
D gene: .
CDR3 protein: CAITERQLFYEQYF
CDR3 DNA: TGTGCCATCACCGAGAGGCAGCTCTTTTACGAGCAGTACTTC

J gene: TRBJ1-5
CDR3 length: 13
clone size: .
V gene: TRBV12-3/TRBV12-4
D gene: .
CDR3 protein: CASKTQGTGPQHF
CDR3 DNA: TGTGCCAGTAAAACACAGGGCACGGGGCCCCAGCATTTT

J gene: TRBJ2-5
CDR3 length: 15
clone size: few
V gene: TRBV4-1
D gene: .
CDR3 protein: CASSLEDRGGETQYF
CDR3 DNA: TGCGCCAGCAGCCTCGAGGATAGGGGAGGAGAGACCCAGTACTTC

J gene: TRBJ1-5
CDR3 length: 17
clone size: .
V gene: TRBV6-5
D gene: .
CDR3 protein: CASSYSISGRLSQPQHF
CDR3 DNA: TGTGCCAGCAGTTACTCGATCAGCGGTAGGCTGAGTCAGCCCCAGCATTTT

J gene: TRBJ1-5
CDR3 length: 14
clone size: many
V gene: TRBV19
D gene: TRBD1
CDR3 protein: CASSAGQGNQPQHF
CDR3 DNA: TGTGCCAGTAGTGCGGGACAGGGCAATCAGCCCCAGCATTTT

J gene: TRBJ2-5
CDR3 length: 14
clone size: many
V gene: TRBV7-9
D gene: .
CDR3 protein: CASSFYADQETQYF
CDR3 DNA: TGTGCCAGCAGCTTCTATGCGGATCAAGAGACCCAGTACTTC

J gene: TRBJ2-7
CDR3 length: 13
clone size: few
V gene: TRBV7-9
D gene: .
CDR3 protein: CASSLAQGYGQYF
CDR3 DNA: TGTGCCAGCAGCTTAGCGCAGGGCTACGGGCAGTACTTC

J gene: TRBJ1-1
CDR3 length: 15
clone size: many
V gene: TRBV20-1
D gene: .
CDR3 protein: CSARDEGGGNTEAFF
CDR3 DNA: TGCAGTGCTAGAGACGAAGGGGGAGGAAACACTGAAGCTTTCTTT

J gene: TRBJ2-5
CDR3 length: 15
clone size: many
V gene: TRBV6-5
D gene: .
CDR3 protein: CASSYRGARGETQYF
CDR3 DNA: TGTGCCAGCAGCTATAGGGGGGCCAGGGGAGAGACCCAGTACTTC

J gene: TRBJ1-5
CDR3 length: 18
clone size: many
V gene: TRBV6-1
D gene: .
CDR3 protein: CASSEARSGVGWAIPQHF
CDR3 DNA: TGTGCCAGCAGTGAAGCGCGATCTGGGGTGGGTTGGGCGATACCCCAGCATTTT

J gene: TRBJ1-5
CDR3 length: 14
clone size: many
V gene: TRBV30
D gene: .
CDR3 protein: CAWSRPRDLQPQHF
CDR3 DNA: TGTGCCTGGAGTCGCCCGAGGGACCTTCAGCCCCAGCATTTT

J gene: TRBJ2-2
CDR3 length: 14
clone size: many
V gene: TRBV7-3
D gene: .
CDR3 protein: CASSPTVAGGELFF
CDR3 DNA: TGTGCCAGCAGCCCCACCGTGGCTGGCGGGGAGCTGTTTTTT

J gene: TRBJ2-7
CDR3 length: 13
clone size: many
V gene: TRBV12-3/TRBV12-4
D gene: .
CDR3 protein: CASRDDAALRQYF
CDR3 DNA: TGTGCCAGCAGAGACGACGCAGCGCTTCGACAGTACTTC

J gene: TRBJ2-7
CDR3 length: 16
clone size: few
V gene: TRBV6-1
D gene: TRBD1
CDR3 protein: CASRQQGATISGEQYF
CDR3 DNA: TGTGCCAGCAGGCAACAGGGGGCAACTATCAGCGGCGAGCAGTACTTC

J gene: TRBJ2-5
CDR3 length: 15
clone size: .
V gene: TRBV19
D gene: TRBD2
CDR3 protein: CASTTVVAGQETQYF
CDR3 DNA: TGTGCCAGTACTACGGTGGTAGCGGGCCAAGAGACCCAGTACTTC

J gene: TRBJ2-7
CDR3 length: 15
clone size: .
V gene: TRBV5-1
D gene: .
CDR3 protein: CASSPPFAQSYEQYF
CDR3 DNA: TGCGCCAGCAGCCCTCCATTCGCCCAATCCTACGAGCAGTACTTC

J gene: TRBJ1-5
CDR3 length: 14
clone size: .
V gene: TRBV2
D gene: .
CDR3 protein: CASRWDISNQPQHF
CDR3 DNA: TGTGCCAGCAGGTGGGACATTAGCAATCAGCCCCAGCATTTT

J gene: TRBJ2-2
CDR3 length: 14
clone size: .
V gene: TRBV2
D gene: .
CDR3 protein: CASRQDSNTGELFF
CDR3 DNA: TGTGCCAGCAGACAGGACAGCAACACCGGGGAGCTGTTTTTT

J gene: TRBJ1-2
CDR3 length: 14
clone size: many
V gene: TRBV15
D gene: .
CDR3 protein: CATKTEPLGYGYTF
CDR3 DNA: TGTGCCACAAAAACAGAGCCCCTAGGCTATGGCTACACCTTC

J gene: TRBJ2-7
CDR3 length: 15
clone size: few
V gene: TRBV27
D gene: TRBD2
CDR3 protein: CASSLSLAGGREQYF
CDR3 DNA: TGTGCCAGCAGTTTATCCTTAGCGGGAGGTAGGGAGCAGTACTTC

J gene: TRBJ2-5
CDR3 length: 13
clone size: many
V gene: TRBV20-1
D gene: .
CDR3 protein: CSAPRRLTETQYF
CDR3 DNA: TGCAGTGCCCCCCGGCGGCTAACCGAGACCCAGTACTTC